The rows below give T cell receptor beta chains drawn from one sample of a study of blood T cell repertoires in COVID-19. TCRdb keeps only in-frame clones here, not all; method: immunoSEQ multiplex PCR. In the table there are some 200,000 clones, about 89% of which are singletons. The material sequenced was peripheral blood. The receptors derive from a man in his 70s with acute or convalescent COVID-19. The CDR3 runs from the conserved cysteine through the conserved F or W. The D gene is left open where the match is weak. Some rows mark clone size as missing; the rest say once, few, many or name a class of expanded clone.

CDR3 DNA | CDR3 protein | J gene | clone size | D gene | V gene
TGTGCCAGCAGCTTATTAGCGAACACCGGGGAGCTGTTTTTT | CASSLLANTGELFF | TRBJ2-2 | . | . | TRBV7-3
TGCGCCAGCAGCCAGCCTAGCGGGAGATCCGGGGAGCTGTTTTTT | CASSQPSGRSGELFF | TRBJ2-2 | . | TRBD2 | TRBV4-1
TGTGCCACCAGTGATTCGGGAGCGGGATCCTACAATGAGCAGTTCTTC | CATSDSGAGSYNEQFF | TRBJ2-1 | . | TRBD2 | TRBV24-1
TGTGCCAGCTCGTCTCTAGTCGGGGGAAACACCGGGGAGCTGTTTTTT | CASSSLVGGNTGELFF | TRBJ2-2 | . | . | TRBV18
TGTGCCAGCAGTCGACAGGGGTCCTACAATGAGCAGTTCTTC | CASSRQGSYNEQFF | TRBJ2-1 | . | TRBD1 | TRBV6-5
TGTGCCAGCAGTATCCCAACAGGGGGCGGCACTGAAGCTTTCTTT | CASSIPTGGGTEAFF | TRBJ1-1 | . | TRBD1 | TRBV28
TGTGCCACCAGTTCCGGGACGGGGGACTTCGGCACAGATACGCAGTATTTT | CATSSGTGDFGTDTQYF | TRBJ2-3 | few | . | TRBV24-1
TGCGCCAGCAGCTTGGAGGCGAGGGACGAGCAGTACTTC | CASSLEARDEQYF | TRBJ2-7 | . | . | TRBV5-1
TGTGCCAGCAGCGGAGGGGTTTCAGGCGCCGGGGAGCTGTTTTTT | CASSGGVSGAGELFF | TRBJ2-2 | . | . | TRBV5-4
TGCGCCAGCAGCCAGGGGGGACGGACTGGAAACACCATATATTTT | CASSQGGRTGNTIYF | TRBJ1-3 | . | TRBD1 | TRBV5-1
TGTGCCAGCAGCTTAACTGCGCTCAATGAGCAGTTCTTC | CASSLTALNEQFF | TRBJ2-1 | . | . | TRBV7-3
TGCGCCAGCATGGATAGCGGGGGGAACACCGGGGAGCTGTTTTTT | CASMDSGGNTGELFF | TRBJ2-2 | . | TRBD2 | TRBV5-1
TGCGCCAGCAGCGTTGCGGGCGGGGGGGCCTACGAGCAGTACTTC | CASSVAGGGAYEQYF | TRBJ2-7 | . | TRBD2 | TRBV5-1
TGTGCCAGCAGCGCGGCGGGGCCCGGCTACAATGAGCAGTTCTTC | CASSAAGPGYNEQFF | TRBJ2-1 | . | . | TRBV9
TGTGCCAGCAGCTTAGCGCCCGGACAGGGGGCTTGGGGCTACACCTTC | CASSLAPGQGAWGYTF | TRBJ1-2 | once | TRBD1 | TRBV7-8
TGTGCCAGCAGCCAGGGAAGTCCTCAGCCCCAGCATTTT | CASSQGSPQPQHF | TRBJ1-5 | . | . | TRBV5-6
TGTGCCAGCAGTTATACCCGGGTCCGGGTGAGTCCAGCTTTCTTT | CASSYTRVRVSPAFF | TRBJ1-1 | few | . | TRBV2
TGTGCCAGCAGCCTCGGGACTTACGAGCAGTACTTC | CASSLGTYEQYF | TRBJ2-7 | . | . | TRBV11-2
TGCAGTGCTAGTCAGGAGGAAGAGACCCAGTACTTC | CSASQEEETQYF | TRBJ2-5 | . | . | TRBV20-1
TGTGCCAGCAGTTTAAGACAGGTGACCTATGGCTACACCTTC | CASSLRQVTYGYTF | TRBJ1-2 | . | . | TRBV28
TGTGCCAGCAGCTTCGGGGCCTACAATGAGCAGTTCTTC | CASSFGAYNEQFF | TRBJ2-1 | . | . | TRBV7-9
TGTGCCAGCAGCCAGTCGAACTATGGCTACACCTTC | CASSQSNYGYTF | TRBJ1-2 | . | . | TRBV4-2
TGTGCCAGCAGTCAGGAAGGTTATAACTATGGCTACACCTTC | CASSQEGYNYGYTF | TRBJ1-2 | . | . | TRBV6-5
TGTGCCTGGTCTTCTGGGCAGCACTACAATGAGCAGTTCTTC | CAWSSGQHYNEQFF | TRBJ2-1 | . | . | TRBV30
TGTGCCAGCAGCTTTAGCGGGAGGGCCTCGGATACGCAGTATTTT | CASSFSGRASDTQYF | TRBJ2-3 | . | TRBD2 | TRBV7-3
TGTGCCAGCAGCCAAGGGGACAGGGCCGCGGTCCTCCACTTT | CASSQGDRAAVLHF | TRBJ1-6 | . | TRBD1 | TRBV14
TGCGCCAGCAGCTCAGGGGGCGCGGACGGGGCTTCCAAGTACTTC | CASSSGGADGASKYF | TRBJ2-4 | . | TRBD1 | TRBV5-1
TGCGCCAGCAGCCAAGATCCCGGGACATACCAAGAGACCCAGTACTTC | CASSQDPGTYQETQYF | TRBJ2-5 | once | . | TRBV4-3